This TCR beta chain was obtained from a study of molecular identifiers for immune sequencing clone quantification. Study-level information: Naive CD8 cell RNA, from 20,000 or 100,000 cells, was split five ways in replicates, with four sequenced.

This clonotype occurred many times. This CDR3 contains 15 residues. Germline V gene data show CDR1 as GTSNPN and CDR2 as SVGIG (reference sequence). V lost 0 bases to trimming and J lost 2 bases; unmatched junction nucleotides: 6. TCRdb reanalysed the PCR reads using MiXCR and keeps one entry per CDR3 protein. This sample has 90,000 or so distinct CDR3 sequences; over 20% occur once, and the top ten carry 1% to 1.2%. As CD8+CD4-CCR7+CD45RA+ cells, naive CD8 T cells were sorted. The TCR sequence derives from a human donor in good health. Some libraries in this study had Jurkat cell RNA spiked in. Sequencing was performed on naive CD8+ T cells from blood, with Jurkat cell RNA spiked in. Subset of the sample: FACS-sorted CD8+CD4-CCR7+CD45RA+ naive T cells. The rearrangement uses TRBV30 and TRBJ2-7; 8 bases match TRBD1. The CDR3 sequence: CAWSVSPTGAYEQYF. The CDR3 DNA follows: TGTGCCTGGAGTGTGTCCCCGACAGGGGCCTACGAGCAGTACTTC.